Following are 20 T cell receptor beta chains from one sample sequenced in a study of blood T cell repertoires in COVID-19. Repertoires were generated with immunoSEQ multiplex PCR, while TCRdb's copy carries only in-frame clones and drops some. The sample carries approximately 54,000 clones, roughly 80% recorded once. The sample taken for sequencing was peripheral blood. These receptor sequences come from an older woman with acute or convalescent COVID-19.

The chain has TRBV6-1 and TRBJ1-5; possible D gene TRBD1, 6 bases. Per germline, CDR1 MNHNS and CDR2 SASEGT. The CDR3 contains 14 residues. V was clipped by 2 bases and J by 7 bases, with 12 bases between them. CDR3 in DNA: TGTGCCAGCAGTGAACAACAGGGAGAACAGCCCCAGCATTTT. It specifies CASSEQQGEQPQHF.

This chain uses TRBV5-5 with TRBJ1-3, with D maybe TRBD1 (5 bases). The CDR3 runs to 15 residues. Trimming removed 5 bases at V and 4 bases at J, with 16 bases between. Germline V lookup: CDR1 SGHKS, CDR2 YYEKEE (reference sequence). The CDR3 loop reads CASSWGEVSGNTIYF. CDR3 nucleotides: TGTGCCAGCAGTTGGGGGGAAGTTTCGGGAAACACCATATATTTT.

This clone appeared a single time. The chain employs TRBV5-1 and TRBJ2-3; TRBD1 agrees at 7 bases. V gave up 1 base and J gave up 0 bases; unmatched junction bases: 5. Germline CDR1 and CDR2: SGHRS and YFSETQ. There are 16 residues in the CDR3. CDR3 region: CASSLNRGTSTDTQYF. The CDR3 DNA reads TGCGCCAGCAGCTTGAACAGGGGAACTAGCACAGATACGCAGTATTTT.

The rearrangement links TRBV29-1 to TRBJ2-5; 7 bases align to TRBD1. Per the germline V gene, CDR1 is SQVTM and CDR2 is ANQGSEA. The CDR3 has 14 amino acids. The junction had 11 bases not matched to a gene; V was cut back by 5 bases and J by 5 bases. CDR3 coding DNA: TGCAGCGTTTCTATCGACAGGGCGATGGAGACCCAGTACTTC. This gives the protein CSVSIDRAMETQYF.

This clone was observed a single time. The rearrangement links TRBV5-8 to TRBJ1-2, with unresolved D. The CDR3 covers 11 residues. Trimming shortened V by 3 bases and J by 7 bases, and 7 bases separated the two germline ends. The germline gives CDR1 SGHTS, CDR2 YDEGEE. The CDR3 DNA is TGTGCCAGCAGCTCCGAGGGTGGCTACACCTTC. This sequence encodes CASSSEGGYTF.

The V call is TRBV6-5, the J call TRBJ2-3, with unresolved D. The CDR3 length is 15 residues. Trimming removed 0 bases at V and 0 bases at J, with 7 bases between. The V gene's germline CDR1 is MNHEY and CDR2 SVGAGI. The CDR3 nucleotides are TGTGCCAGCAGTTACTCGAGATCTAGCACAGATACGCAGTATTTT. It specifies CASSYSRSSTDTQYF.

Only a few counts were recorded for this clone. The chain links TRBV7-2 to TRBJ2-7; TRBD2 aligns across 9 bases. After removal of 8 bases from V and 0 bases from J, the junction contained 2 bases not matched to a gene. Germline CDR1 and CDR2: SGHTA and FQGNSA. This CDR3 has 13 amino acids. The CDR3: CASSAGGSYEQYF. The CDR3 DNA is TGTGCCAGCTCAGCGGGGGGCTCCTACGAGCAGTACTTC.

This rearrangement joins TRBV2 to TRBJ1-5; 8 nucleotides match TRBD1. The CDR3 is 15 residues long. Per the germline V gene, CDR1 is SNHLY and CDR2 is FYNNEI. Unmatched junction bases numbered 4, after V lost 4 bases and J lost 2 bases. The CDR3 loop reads CASSGQGRGNQPQHF. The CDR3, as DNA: TGTGCCAGCAGTGGACAGGGGAGAGGCAATCAGCCCCAGCATTTT.

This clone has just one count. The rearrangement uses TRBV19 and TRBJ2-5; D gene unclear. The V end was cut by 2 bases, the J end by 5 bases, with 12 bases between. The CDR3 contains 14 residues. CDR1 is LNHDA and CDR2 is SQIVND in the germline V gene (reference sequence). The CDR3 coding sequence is TGTGCCAGTAGTATAATCGGGTTGCGGGAGACCCAGTACTTC. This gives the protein CASSIIGLRETQYF.

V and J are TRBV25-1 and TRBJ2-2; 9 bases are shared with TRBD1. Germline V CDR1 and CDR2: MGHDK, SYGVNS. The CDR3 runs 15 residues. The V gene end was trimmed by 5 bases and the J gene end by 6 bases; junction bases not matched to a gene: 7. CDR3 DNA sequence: TGTGCCAGCAGTCCCCGGGACAGGGAATCCGGGGAGCTGTTTTTT. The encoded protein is CASSPRDRESGELFF.

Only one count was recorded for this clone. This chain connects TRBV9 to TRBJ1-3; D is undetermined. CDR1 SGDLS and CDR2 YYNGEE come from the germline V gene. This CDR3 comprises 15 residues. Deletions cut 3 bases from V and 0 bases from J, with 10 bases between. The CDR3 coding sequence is TGTGCCAGCAGCGAGCGCCTTTACTCTGGAAACACCATATATTTT. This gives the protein CASSERLYSGNTIYF.

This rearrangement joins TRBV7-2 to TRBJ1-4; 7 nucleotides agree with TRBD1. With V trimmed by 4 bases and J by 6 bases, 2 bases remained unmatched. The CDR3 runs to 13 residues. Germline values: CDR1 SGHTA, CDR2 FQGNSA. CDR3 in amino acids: CASSWDRDEKLFF. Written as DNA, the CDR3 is TGTGCCAGCAGCTGGGACAGAGATGAAAAACTGTTTTTT.

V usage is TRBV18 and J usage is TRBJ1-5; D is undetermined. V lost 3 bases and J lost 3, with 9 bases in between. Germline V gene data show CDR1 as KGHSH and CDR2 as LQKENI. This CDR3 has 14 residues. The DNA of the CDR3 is TGTGCCAGCTCACCGGATCAGGTCAATCAGCCCCAGCATTTT. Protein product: CASSPDQVNQPQHF.

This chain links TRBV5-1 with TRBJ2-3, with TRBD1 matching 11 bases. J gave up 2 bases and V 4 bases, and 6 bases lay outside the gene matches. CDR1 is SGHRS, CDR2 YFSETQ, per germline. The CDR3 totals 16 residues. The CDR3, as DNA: TGCGCCAGCAGCGTGGGACAGGGGGGCCCCACAGATACGCAGTATTTT. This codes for CASSVGQGGPTDTQYF. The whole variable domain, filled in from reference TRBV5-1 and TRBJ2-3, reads KAGVTQTPRYLIKTRGQQVTLSCSPISGHRSVSWYQQTPGQGLQFLFEYFSETQRNKGNFPGRFSGRQFSNSRSEMNVSTLELGDSALYLCASSVGQGGPTDTQYFGPGTRLTVL.

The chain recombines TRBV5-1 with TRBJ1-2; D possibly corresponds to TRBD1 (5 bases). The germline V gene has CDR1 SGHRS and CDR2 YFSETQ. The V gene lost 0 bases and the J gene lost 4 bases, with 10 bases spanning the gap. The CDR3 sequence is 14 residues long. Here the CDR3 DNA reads TGCGCCAGCAGCTTGGCCCCAGGGTTCTATGGCTACACCTTC. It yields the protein CASSLAPGFYGYTF.

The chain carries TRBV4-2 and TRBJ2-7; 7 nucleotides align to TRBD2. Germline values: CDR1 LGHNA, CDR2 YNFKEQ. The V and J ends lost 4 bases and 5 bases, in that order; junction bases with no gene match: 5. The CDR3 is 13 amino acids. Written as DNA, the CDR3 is TGTGCCAGCAGCCGAACTAGCGCCAACGAGCAGTACTTC. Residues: CASSRTSANEQYF.

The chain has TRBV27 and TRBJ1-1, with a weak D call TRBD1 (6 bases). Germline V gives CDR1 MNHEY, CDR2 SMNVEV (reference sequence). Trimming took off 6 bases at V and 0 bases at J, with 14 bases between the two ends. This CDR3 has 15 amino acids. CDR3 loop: CASRLQGNVNTEAFF. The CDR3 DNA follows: TGTGCCAGCAGATTACAGGGTAACGTGAACACTGAAGCTTTCTTT.

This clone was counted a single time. CDR3 sequence reads: CSVEDSEASYEQYF. The CDR3 DNA sequence: TGCAGCGTTGAAGACAGCGAGGCTTCCTACGAGCAGTACTTC. This sequence joins TRBV29-1 and TRBJ2-7; the D is unclear. The CDR3 extends over 14 amino acids. CDR1 and CDR2 (germline): SQVTM, ANQGSEA. V lost 0 bases to trimming and J lost 1 base, with 10 bases between them.

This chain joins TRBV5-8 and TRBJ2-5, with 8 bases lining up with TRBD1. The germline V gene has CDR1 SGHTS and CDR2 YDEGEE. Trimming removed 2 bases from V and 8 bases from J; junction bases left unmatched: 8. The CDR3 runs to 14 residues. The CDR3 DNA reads TGTGCCAGCAGCTTCCGGGACAGGCGGGACACCCAGTACTTC. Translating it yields CASSFRDRRDTQYF.

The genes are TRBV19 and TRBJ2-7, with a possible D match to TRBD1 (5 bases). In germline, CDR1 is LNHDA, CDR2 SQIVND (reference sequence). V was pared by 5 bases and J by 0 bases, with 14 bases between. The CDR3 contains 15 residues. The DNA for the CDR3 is TGTGCCAGTAGTTCAACAGGCGATCCCTCCTACGAGCAGTACTTC. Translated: CASSSTGDPSYEQYF. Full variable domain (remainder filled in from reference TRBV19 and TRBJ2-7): DGGITQSPKYLFRKEGQNVTLSCEQNLNHDAMYWYRQDPGQGLRLIYYSQIVNDFQKGDIAEGYSVSREKKESFPLTVTSAQKNPTAFYLCASSSTGDPSYEQYFGPGTRLTVT.